A single sample gave rise to the 13 T cell receptor beta chains below, sequenced in a study of cytomegalovirus exposure and HLA in healthy donors. The PCR was carried out with 60 Vbeta primers and 13 Jbeta primers. The table came from immunoSEQ multiplex PCR; TCRdb's copy has only in-frame clones and leaves some out. The table lists about 180,000 clones, over 70% of them singletons. The source material was PBMCs. Source of these receptors: a man between 18 and 35 years old in good health and CMV-seronegative.

This clone was counted between two and nine times. The chain is built from TRBV19 and TRBJ1-1; 8 bases align to TRBD1. Germline CDR1 and CDR2: LNHDA and SQIVND (reference sequence). Losses at the gene ends were 6 bases for V and 3 bases for J; bases not matched to a gene: 3. CDR3 size: 13 residues. The CDR3 DNA sequence: TGTGCCAGTAGGGAGACAGGGGACACTGAAGCTTTCTTT. As protein: CASRETGDTEAFF.

The V and J genes are TRBV2 and TRBJ2-3; 7 bases align to TRBD1. With 5 bases clipped from V and 4 bases from J, the junction kept 6 bases outside the gene matches. The CDR3 runs 14 residues. The germline gives CDR1 SNHLY, CDR2 FYNNEI. As DNA, the CDR3 is TGTGCCAGCAGTCGGGACAGTGGAGCAGATACGCAGTATTTT. This gives the protein CASSRDSGADTQYF.

V is TRBV7-6 and J is TRBJ2-7, with 12 positions matching TRBD2. J lost 6 bases, V lost 3 bases, and 6 bases had no gene match. CDR1 and CDR2 from the germline V gene are SGHVS and FNYEAQ. The CDR3 has 15 amino acids. In DNA form, the CDR3 reads TGTGCCAGCAGCTTGGTGACTAGCGGGAGATCCGAGCAGTACTTC. It yields the protein CASSLVTSGRSEQYF. Looking up the rest from reference TRBV7-6 and TRBJ2-7 gives the full variable domain: GAGVSQSPRYKVTKRGQDVALRCDPISGHVSLYWYRQALGQGPEFLTYFNYEAQQDKSGLPNDRFSAERPEGSISTLTIQRTEQRDSAMYRCASSLVTSGRSEQYFGPGTRLTVT.

The chain recombines TRBV2 with TRBJ2-5; the D is unclear. The V gene lost 7 bases and the J gene lost 3 bases, with 3 bases spanning the gap. Germline CDR1 SNHLY, CDR2 FYNNEI. The CDR3 loop spans 10 amino acids. DNA for the CDR3: TGTGCCAGCACCAAAGAGACCCAGTACTTC. Translating gives CASTKETQYF.

The rearrangement uses TRBV30 and TRBJ2-4; possibly TRBD1 for D (5 bases). The V end lost 3 bases, the J end lost 3 bases, and 9 bases lay between the germline ends. Germline CDR1 GTSNPN, CDR2 SVGIG (reference sequence). The CDR3 extends over 13 amino acids. The CDR3, as DNA: TGTGCCTGGAGAGGGGATAGCAAAAACATTCAGTACTTC. As protein: CAWRGDSKNIQYF.

This rearrangement joins TRBV6-1 to TRBJ1-2; D is undetermined. V was pared by 8 bases and J by 2 bases, with 6 bases between. From germline, CDR1 is MNHNS and CDR2 SASEGT. The CDR3 totals 11 residues. The CDR3: CASLLNYGYTF. The CDR3 bases are TGTGCCAGCCTTCTCAACTATGGCTACACCTTC.

The sample holds one count of this clone. V and J are TRBV11-3 and TRBJ2-2; D might be TRBD2 (5 bases). The germline gives CDR1 SGHNT, CDR2 YENEEA. This CDR3 is built from 17 residues. V dropped 1 base and J dropped 2 bases, with 14 bases sitting between them. The CDR3 loop reads CASSLVWARTNTGELFF. CDR3 in DNA: TGTGCCAGCAGCTTAGTATGGGCCAGGACTAACACCGGGGAGCTGTTTTTT.

With respect to this clone: This same CDR3 is encoded by further DNA sequences in the sample. V and J are TRBV4-2 and TRBJ2-2, with D possibly being TRBD2 (7 bases). This CDR3 has 16 amino acids. Germline-derived CDR1 and CDR2 are LGHNA and YNFKEQ. V lost 0 bases to trimming and J lost 3 bases, with 11 bases between them. Here the CDR3 DNA reads TGTGCCAGCAGCCAAGAAGGGGGAGGGGACACCGGGGAGCTGTTTTTT. This codes for CASSQEGGGDTGELFF.

The chain recombines TRBV4-3 with TRBJ2-1, with D possibly matching TRBD2 (7 bases). Deletions cut 0 bases from V and 11 bases from J, with 26 bases between. Germline V lookup: CDR1 LGHNA, CDR2 YSLEER. This CDR3 contains 18 residues. The CDR3 protein is CASSQDPTDGEGGTKQFF. CDR3 bases: TGCGCCAGCAGCCAAGATCCCACTGACGGGGAGGGGGGAACAAAGCAGTTCTTC.

This rearrangement joins TRBV4-3 to TRBJ2-3; perhaps TRBD1 as D (6 bases). CDR1 is LGHNA and CDR2 is YSLEER in the germline V gene. The CDR3 has 15 residues. V was shortened by 3 bases and J by 2 bases, with 12 bases between the two germline ends. CDR3 DNA sequence: TGCGCCAGCAGCCATCGCGGACAGACCACAGATACGCAGTATTTT. The encoded protein is CASSHRGQTTDTQYF.

V usage is TRBV5-1 and J usage is TRBJ2-2; D may be TRBD1 (5 bases). Trimming removed 0 bases at V and 6 bases at J, with 6 bases between. Looked up from germline, CDR1 is SGHRS and CDR2 is YFSETQ. This CDR3 is built from 13 residues. CDR3 in DNA: TGCGCCAGCAGCTTGGAGGGGTCCGGGGAGCTGTTTTTT. Amino acids: CASSLEGSGELFF. The full variable domain, its missing parts supplied by reference TRBV5-1 and TRBJ2-2, is KAGVTQTPRYLIKTRGQQVTLSCSPISGHRSVSWYQQTPGQGLQFLFEYFSETQRNKGNFPGRFSGRQFSNSRSEMNVSTLELGDSALYLCASSLEGSGELFFGEGSRLTVL.

V and J are TRBV19 and TRBJ1-3, with D unclear. The V end was cut by 5 bases, the J end by 9 bases, with 17 bases between. Per the germline V gene, CDR1 is LNHDA and CDR2 is SQIVND (reference sequence). This CDR3 is built from 14 residues. The CDR3 reads CASSPLGQLGTIYF. The CDR3 nucleotides are TGTGCCAGTAGTCCACTTGGGCAGCTGGGCACCATATATTTT.

The chain has TRBV7-9 and TRBJ2-6, with a possible D match to TRBD1 (5 bases). The germline gives CDR1 SEHNR, CDR2 FQNEAQ (reference sequence). V lost 5 bases and J 5 bases, leaving 10 bases between the germline ends. The CDR3 is 14 residues long. Here the CDR3 reads CASSQGSRANVLTF. The CDR3 DNA follows: TGTGCCAGCAGCCAGGGTTCTAGGGCCAACGTCCTGACTTTC.